This TCR beta chain was profiled in a study of naive and memory T cell subsets. Whole-study findings and limits: Clonotypes are single alpha or beta chains, not paired receptors.

The V and J ends lost 4 bases and 8 bases respectively, with 9 bases between them. Germline values: CDR1 DFQATT, CDR2 SNEGSKA (reference sequence). This CDR3 region has 11 residues. The beta constant-region primer was an equimolar mix of two oligonucleotides covering TRBC1 and TRBC2. Ligation attached a single-stranded oligonucleotide with a 12-nucleotide UMI and the SP2 primer to the cDNA 3' end. Via MiXCR, TCRdb re-called the UMI-ligation and nested PCR reads, giving one row per CDR3 protein. The sample carries 140,000 to 150,000 distinct CDR3 sequences, over 15% recorded once. Alpha and beta libraries were amplified separately from the second PCR onward. Comment on this clonotype: Its specificity is not known.

This clonotype was sampled from a human donor in good health. Sample: naive CD4+ T cells from blood. The chain links TRBV20-1 to TRBJ2-1; D gene ambiguous. CDR3 amino acids: CSAISFDEQFF. The CDR3 region has the DNA TGCAGTGCTATTTCATTCGATGAGCAGTTCTTC.